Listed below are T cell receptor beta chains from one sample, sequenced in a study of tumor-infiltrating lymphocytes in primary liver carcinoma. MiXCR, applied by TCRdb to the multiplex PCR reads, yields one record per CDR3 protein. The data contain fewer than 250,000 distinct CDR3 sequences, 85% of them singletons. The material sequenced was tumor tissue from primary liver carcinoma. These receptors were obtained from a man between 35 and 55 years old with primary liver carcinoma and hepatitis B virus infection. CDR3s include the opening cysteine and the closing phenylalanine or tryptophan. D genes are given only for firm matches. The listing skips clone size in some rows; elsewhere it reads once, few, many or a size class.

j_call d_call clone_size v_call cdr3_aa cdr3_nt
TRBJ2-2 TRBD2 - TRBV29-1 CRVRTSAASTGELFF TGCAGAGTTAGGACTAGCGCGGCGAGCACCGGGGAGCTGTTTTTT
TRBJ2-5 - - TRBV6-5 CATQWGLLETQYF TGTGCTACCCAGTGGGGTCTCCTAGAGACCCAGTACTTC
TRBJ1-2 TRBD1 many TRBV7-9 CASSQSGTGLVYGYTF TGTGCCAGCAGCCAAAGCGGGACAGGTCTGGTATATGGCTACACCTTC
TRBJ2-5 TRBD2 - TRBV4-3 CPSSRAASGRIGETQYF TGCCCCAGCAGCCGAGCGGCTAGCGGGAGGATTGGTGAGACCCAGTACTTC
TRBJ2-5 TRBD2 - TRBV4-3 CASSQATSGRTGDIQYF TGCGCCAGCAGCCAAGCGACTAGCGGGAGGACTGGTGATATCCAGTACTTC
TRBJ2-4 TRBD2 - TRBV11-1 CASSFSGASGTKSIQYF TGTGCCAGCAGCTTTTCCGGGGCTAGCGGGACCAAAAGCATTCAATACTTC
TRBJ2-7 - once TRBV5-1 CASSTFEGRSYEQYF TGCGCCAGCAGCACATTCGAGGGACGGTCCTACGAGCAGTACTTC
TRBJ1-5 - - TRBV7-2 CASSPGIRENQPQHF TGTGCCAGCAGCCCCGGGATACGAGAGAATCAGCCCCAGCATTTT
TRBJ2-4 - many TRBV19 CARGDMLPKNIQYF TGTGCCAGAGGGGACATGCTTCCCAAAAACATTCAGTACTTC
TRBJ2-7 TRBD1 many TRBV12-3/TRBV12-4 CASSFGQGASPGTSTYEQYF TGTGCCAGCAGTTTCGGACAGGGGGCTTCTCCCGGGACTAGCACCTACGAGCAGTACTTC
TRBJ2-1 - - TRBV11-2 CASSLVGLPSSYNELFF TGTGCCAGCAGCTTAGTCGGTCTCCCGAGCTCCTACAATGAGCTGTTTTTC
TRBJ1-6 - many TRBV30 CAWVGQSNNSPLHF TGTGCCTGGGTAGGACAGTCTAATAATTCACCCCTCCACTTT
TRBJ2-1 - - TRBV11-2 CASSPDGSAYYEQFF TGTGCCAGCAGCCCAGACGGGAGTGCCTACTATGAACAGTTCTTC
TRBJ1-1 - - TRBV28 CASTLSTTGNTEAFF TGTGCCAGCACTTTATCAACAACAGGGAACACTGAAGCTTTCTTT
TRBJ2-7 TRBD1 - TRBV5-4 CVSSGQGFYEQYF TGTGTCAGCAGCGGACAGGGCTTCTACGAACAGTACTTC
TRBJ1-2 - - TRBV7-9 CASRWERGFHGYAF TGTGCCAGCAGATGGGAGAGGGGGTTCCATGGCTACGCCTTC
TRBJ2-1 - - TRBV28 CASILVGASGIEQFF TGTGCCAGCATTTTAGTTGGGGCATCTGGGATTGAGCAGTTCTTC
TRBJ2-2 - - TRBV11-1 CTSSFWDTRELFF TGTACCAGCAGCTTTTGGGACACCCGGGAGCTGTTCTTT
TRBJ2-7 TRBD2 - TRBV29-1 CSVSGTGRGKQYF TGCAGCGTAAGCGGGACGGGGAGGGGAAAGCAATACTTC
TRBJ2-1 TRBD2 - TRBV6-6 CAGSPTTAGGGNGQFF TGTGCCGGCAGTCCGACCACAGCGGGAGGCGGCAATGGGCAGTTCTTC
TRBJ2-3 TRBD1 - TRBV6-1 CVSSEARTGLVDTQYF TGTGTCAGCAGTGAAGCGCGGACAGGGTTAGTTGATACACAGTATTTT
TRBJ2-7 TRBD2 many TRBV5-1 CASSLAGVDGQYF TGCGCCAGCAGCTTAGCGGGAGTAGACGGGCAGTACTTC
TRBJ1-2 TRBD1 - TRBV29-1 CSFSLDRGVVGHTF TGCAGCTTTTCCCTGGACAGGGGAGTAGTCGGCCACACCTTC
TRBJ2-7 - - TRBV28 CTSSSPGTPMAPEQYF TGTACCAGCAGTTCCCCTGGGACTCCCATGGCGCCCGAGCAGTACTTC
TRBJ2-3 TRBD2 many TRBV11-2 CASSQRGTGGDTQYF TGTGCCAGCAGCCAACGGGGGACGGGGGGGGATACGCAGTATTTT
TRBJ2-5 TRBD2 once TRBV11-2 CVNSLWASGQDTQYF TGTGTCAACAGCTTATGGGCTAGCGGACAAGACACCCAGTACTTC
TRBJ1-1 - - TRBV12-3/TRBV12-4 CANSPRGTEAFF TGTGCCAACAGTCCCCGCGGTACCGAAGCTTTCTTT
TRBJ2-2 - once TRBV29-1 CSVDSGVNTKELFF TGCAGCGTTGATTCAGGGGTGAACACCAAGGAGCTGTTTTTT
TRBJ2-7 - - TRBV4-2 CASSQGYSYKQYF TGTGCCAGCAGCCAAGGATATTCCTACAAGCAGTACTTC
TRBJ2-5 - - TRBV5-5 CAGSGRLQETQYF TGTGCCGGCAGCGGCCGGCTACAGGAGACCCAGTATTTC
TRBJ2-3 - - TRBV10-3 CVTRGGPSEQQYF TGTGTCACCAGAGGTGGTCCTAGCGAGCAACAGTATTTT
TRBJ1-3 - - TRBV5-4 CASSLGRAGNTIYF TGTGCCAGCAGTTTGGGCAGGGCTGGAAACACCATATATTTT
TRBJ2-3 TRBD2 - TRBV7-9 CARKLAGTTDTQYF TGTGCCCGCAAACTAGCGGGGACCACAGATACGCAGTATTTT
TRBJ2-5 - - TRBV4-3 CVSSQGEGREPETQYF TGCGTCAGCAGCCAAGGCGAGGGGCGGGAACCAGAGACCCAGTACTTC
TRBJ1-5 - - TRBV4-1 CASSQEDAGTNQPQQF TGCGCCAGCAGCCAAGAAGATGCGGGGACCAATCAGCCCCAGCAATTT
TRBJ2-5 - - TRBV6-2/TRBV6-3 CASSYTGETQYF TGTGCCAGCAGCTACACGGGGGAGACCCAGTACTTC
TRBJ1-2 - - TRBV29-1 CSVDAPTGTQVANYGYTF TGCAGCGTTGACGCACCTACAGGAACTCAAGTGGCTAACTATGGCTACACCTTC
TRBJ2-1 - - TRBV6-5 CVSSTLRASGSSEQLF TGTGTCAGCAGTACACTCCGGGCTAGTGGGAGTTCGGAGCAGTTGTTC
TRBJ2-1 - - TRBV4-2 CASSHSGGLGNNEQFF TGTGCCAGCAGCCATTCCGGGGGACTGGGGAACAATGAGCAGTTCTTC
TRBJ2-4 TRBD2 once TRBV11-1 CVISFPWTSGTKNIHYF TGTGTCATCAGCTTTCCCTGGACTAGCGGGACCAAAAACATTCACTACTTC
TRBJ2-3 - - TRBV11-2 CASSRRGTGNTDSQYF TGTGCAAGCAGCAGAAGAGGTACAGGGAACACAGATTCGCAGTATTTT
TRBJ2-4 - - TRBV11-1 CVSNFPGTSETKNIQYF TGTGTCAGCAACTTTCCCGGGACAAGCGAGACCAAAAACATTCAGTACTTC